This passage covers 18 T cell receptor beta chains from one sample sequenced in a study of blood T cell repertoires in COVID-19. TCRdb keeps only in-frame clones here, not all; method: immunoSEQ multiplex PCR. The data show approximately 250,000 clones, about 82% seen once. Material for sequencing was peripheral blood. The receptors derive from an elderly woman with COVID-19, enrolled during active disease.

This chain links TRBV5-1 with TRBJ2-1, with 16 bases identical to TRBD2. V trimming: 3 bases; J trimming: 4 bases; junction bases outside the gene matches: 10. Germline CDR1 and CDR2: SGHRS and YFSETQ. The length of the CDR3 is 19 residues. CDR3 nucleotides: TGCGCCAGCAGCTCACCGGGACTAGCGGGGGGGTCGGGATACAATGAGCAGTTCTTC. It encodes CASSSPGLAGGSGYNEQFF.

The chain recombines TRBV29-1 with TRBJ2-5; D is perhaps TRBD1 (6 bases). Germline V CDR1 and CDR2: SQVTM, ANQGSEA. The CDR3 has 21 amino acids. The V end was cut by 7 bases, the J end by 3 bases, with 39 bases between. This CDR3 reads CSAHPGPRGQFYNLRKETQYF. CDR3 coding DNA: TGCAGCGCCCATCCCGGGCCCAGGGGCCAATTTTACAATTTACGGAAAGAGACCCAGTACTTC.

The V and J genes are TRBV20-1 and TRBJ1-3; D might be TRBD1 (5 bases). Germline CDR1 is DFQATT and CDR2 is SNEGSKA (reference sequence). This CDR3 contains 15 residues. V lost 3 bases and J 2 bases, leaving 14 bases between the germline ends. In DNA, the CDR3 is TGCAGTGCTAGTCTGGGGCGGGGAGCTGGAAACACCATATATTTT. Translation gives CSASLGRGAGNTIYF.

The V call is TRBV2, the J call TRBJ2-5; TRBD1 is a possible D gene (7 bases). The ends were cut back, 6 bases at V and 1 base at J, with 12 bases in the middle. The CDR3 covers 14 residues. Germline assignment: CDR1 SNHLY and CDR2 FYNNEI. The CDR3 coding sequence is TGTGCCAGCAGACACAGGGGAGGCCAAGAGACCCAGTACTTC. It encodes CASRHRGGQETQYF.

About this clone itself: The junction differs from germline at one of its ends, possibly a read error. V is TRBV18 and J is TRBJ2-7; 14 bases match TRBD2. The germline V gene has CDR1 KGHSH and CDR2 LQKENI. The CDR3 contains 18 residues. The CDR3, as DNA: TGTGCCAGCTCACCATCGAGACTAGCGGGGGGGCGTCCGTATCTATCGGACTTC. Translating gives CASSPSRLAGGRPYLSDF.

This chain links TRBV11-2 with TRBJ1-1; the match to TRBD1 covers 7 bases. This CDR3 is built from 14 residues. The junction had 8 bases not matched to a gene; V was cut back by 6 bases and J by 4 bases. Per the germline V gene, CDR1 is SGHAT and CDR2 is FQNNGV. The CDR3 bases are TGTGCCAGCAGGTTGACAGGGAAAGGCACTGAAGCTTTCTTT. It codes for CASRLTGKGTEAFF.

The chain links TRBV7-2 to TRBJ2-1; 7 bases line up with TRBD1. Germline CDR1 and CDR2: SGHTA and FQGNSA. This CDR3 spans 15 amino acids. V gave up 4 bases and J gave up 1 base; unmatched junction bases: 4. The CDR3: CASSYNRGSYNEQFF. CDR3 nucleotides: TGTGCCAGCAGCTACAACAGGGGTTCCTACAATGAGCAGTTCTTC.

The chain employs TRBV2 and TRBJ2-1, with 10 bases fitting TRBD2. The CDR3 length is 15 residues. V shed 8 bases, J shed 5 bases, and the junction held 9 bases outside the gene matches. Germline CDR1 and CDR2: SNHLY and FYNNEI. CDR3 bases: TGTGCCAGCGGCGTTCCTAGCGGGGGTGACAATGAGCAGTTCTTC. It is translated as CASGVPSGGDNEQFF.

This sequence joins TRBV19 and TRBJ1-1, with 9 bases that match TRBD1. The germline V gene has CDR1 LNHDA and CDR2 SQIVND (reference sequence). The CDR3 spans 15 residues. V lost 4 bases, J lost 5 bases, and 8 bases stayed unmatched. CDR3 bases: TGTGCCAGTAGTAGGGGGACAGGGTTGAGAACTGAAGCTTTCTTT. This sequence encodes CASSRGTGLRTEAFF.

This clone was detected only a few times. This chain connects TRBV20-1 to TRBJ1-2; no reliable D call. Looked up from germline, CDR1 is DFQATT and CDR2 is SNEGSKA (reference sequence). This CDR3 is 10 amino acids long. Trimming took off 6 bases at V and 9 bases at J, with 11 bases between the two ends. CDR3 DNA: TGCAGTGCGGAGCCTAAGAGCTACACCTTC. Amino acid sequence: CSAEPKSYTF.

The rearrangement uses TRBV7-3 and TRBJ2-6; D may be TRBD2 (5 bases). The CDR3 totals 14 residues. Germline values: CDR1 SGHTA, CDR2 FQGTGA. V was pared by 5 bases and J by 11 bases, with 16 bases between. The CDR3 spells CASSLGSSGDVLTF. CDR3 in DNA: TGTGCCAGCAGCCTAGGGTCCTCCGGGGACGTCCTGACTTTC.

The gene calls are TRBV28 and TRBJ1-5; TRBD1 might be the D (6 bases). The CDR3 is made up of 14 amino acids. Germline CDR1 and CDR2: MDHEN and SYDVKM. Trimming removed 7 bases from V and 5 bases from J, with 15 bases in between. CDR3 sequence: CASKGYRDDQPQHF. The CDR3 DNA sequence: TGTGCCAGCAAAGGGTACAGGGACGATCAGCCCCAGCATTTT.

The sample holds one count of this clone. The V and J genes are TRBV18 and TRBJ2-2; weak D call: TRBD1 (5 bases). Per germline, CDR1 KGHSH and CDR2 LQKENI. V shed 1 base and J shed 4 bases, with 10 bases lying between them. The CDR3 contains 15 residues. Here the CDR3 DNA reads TGTGCCAGCTCACCACAAGGACAAGCCACCGGGGAGCTGTTTTTT. This gives the protein CASSPQGQATGELFF.

This rearrangement joins TRBV18 to TRBJ1-1; no reliable D call. The V end was cut by 6 bases, the J end by 2 bases, with 13 bases between. There are 14 residues in the CDR3. Germline CDR1 is KGHSH and CDR2 is LQKENI. This CDR3 reads CASSPIDLNTEAFF. The CDR3 DNA follows: TGTGCCAGCTCCCCTATCGACTTAAACACTGAAGCTTTCTTT. The variable domain in full, with the rest retrieved from reference TRBV18 and TRBJ1-1, is NAGVMQNPRHLVRRRGQEARLRCSPMKGHSHVYWYRQLPEEGLKFMVYLQKENIIDESGMPKERFSAEFPKEGPSILRIQQVVRGDSAAYFCASSPIDLNTEAFFGQGTRLTVV.

The chain combines TRBV10-3 with TRBJ2-2, with 8 bases lining up with TRBD2. Germline-derived CDR1 and CDR2 are ENHRY and SYGVKD. J was trimmed by 3 bases and V by 6 bases; bases with no gene match: 6. CDR3 length equals 15 residues. DNA for the CDR3: TGTGCCATCAGGGTTCGAGCGGGGGACACCGGGGAGCTGTTTTTT. It is translated as CAIRVRAGDTGELFF.

The rearrangement uses TRBV5-1 and TRBJ2-5; D may be TRBD1 (5 bases). Per germline, CDR1 SGHRS and CDR2 YFSETQ. V was shortened by 5 bases and J by 0 bases, with 11 bases between the two germline ends. This CDR3 has 14 amino acids. The CDR3 region has the DNA TGCGCCAGCAGTCATGGGGCGAACCAAGAGACCCAGTACTTC. Residues: CASSHGANQETQYF.

This chain links TRBV19 with TRBJ1-1; no clear D. Germline V gene data show CDR1 as LNHDA and CDR2 as SQIVND (reference sequence). The CDR3 spans 16 residues. V lost 6 bases and J lost 5, with 22 bases in between. CDR3 region: CASRSPLGLGSTEAFF. The CDR3 nucleotides are TGTGCCAGTAGGTCCCCTTTAGGACTGGGGAGTACTGAAGCTTTCTTT.

This clone was detected once. The chain carries TRBV12-3 or TRBV12-4 and TRBJ1-2; D gene ambiguous. V lost 6 bases to trimming and J lost 3 bases, with 11 bases between them. The CDR3 has 13 residues. The CDR3 DNA sequence: TGTGCCAGCAGCTCGGTGAGCGACTATGGCTACACCTTC. As protein: CASSSVSDYGYTF.